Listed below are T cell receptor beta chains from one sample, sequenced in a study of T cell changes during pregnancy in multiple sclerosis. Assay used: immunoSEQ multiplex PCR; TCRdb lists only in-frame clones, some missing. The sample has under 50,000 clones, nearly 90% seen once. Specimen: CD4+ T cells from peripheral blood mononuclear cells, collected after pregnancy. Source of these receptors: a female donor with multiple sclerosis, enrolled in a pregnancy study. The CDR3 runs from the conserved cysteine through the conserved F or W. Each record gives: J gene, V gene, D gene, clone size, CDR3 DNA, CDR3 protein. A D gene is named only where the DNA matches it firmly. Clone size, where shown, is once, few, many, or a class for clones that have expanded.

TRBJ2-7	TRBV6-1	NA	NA	TGTGCCAGCAGAAACAGGGAGGGGAACTACGAGCAGTACTTC	CASRNREGNYEQYF
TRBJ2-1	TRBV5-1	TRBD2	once	TGCGCCAGCAGTGGATCTAGCGGGTATACCTACAATGAGCAGTTCTTC	CASSGSSGYTYNEQFF
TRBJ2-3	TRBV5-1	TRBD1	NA	TGCGCCAGCAGCTTGGCCCCTGGGACAGTTACAGATACGCAGTATTTT	CASSLAPGTVTDTQYF
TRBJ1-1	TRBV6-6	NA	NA	TGTGCCAGCAGGGAACAGGGGAACACTGAAGCTTTCTTT	CASREQGNTEAFF
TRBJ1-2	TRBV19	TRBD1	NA	TGTGCCAGTAGTAAGGGGACAGCCACTAACTATGGCTACACCTTC	CASSKGTATNYGYTF
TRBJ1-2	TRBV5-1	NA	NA	TGCGCCAGCAGCTTGCGAACAGACAACTATGGCTACACCTTC	CASSLRTDNYGYTF
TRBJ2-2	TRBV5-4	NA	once	TGTGCCAGCAGCCGTGGGGCCAACACCGGGGAGCTGTTTTTT	CASSRGANTGELFF
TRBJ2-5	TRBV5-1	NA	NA	TGCGCCAGCAGCTTAGTCCTGAGAGGGTACCAAGAGACCCAGTACTTC	CASSLVLRGYQETQYF
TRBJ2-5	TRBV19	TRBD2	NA	TGTGCCAGTAGTTCTAGCGGACAAGAGACCCAGTACTTC	CASSSSGQETQYF
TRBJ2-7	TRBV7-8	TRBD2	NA	TGTGCCAGCAGCTTAGAAGGGTTTAGCGGGATCTACGAGCAGTACTTC	CASSLEGFSGIYEQYF
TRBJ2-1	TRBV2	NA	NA	TGTGCCAGCAGGGGGGCCCCGCCCCTGTACAATGAGCAGTTCTTC	CASRGAPPLYNEQFF
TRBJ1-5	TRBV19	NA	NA	TGTGCCAGTAGTATGAACGAACGACAGCCCCATAGCAATCAGCCCCAGCATTTT	CASSMNERQPHSNQPQHF
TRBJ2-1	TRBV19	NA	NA	TGTGCCAGTAGTATGGTCCGGGGACTCGAGCCGTTCTTC	CASSMVRGLEPFF
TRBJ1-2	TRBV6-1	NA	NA	TGTGCCAGCAGTGTCAGGAACTATGGCTACACCTTC	CASSVRNYGYTF
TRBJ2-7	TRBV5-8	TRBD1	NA	TGTGCCAGCTGGAGACAGGGTTCCCACGAGCAGTACTTC	CASWRQGSHEQYF
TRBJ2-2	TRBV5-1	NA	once	TGCGCCAGCAGCCTTAACACCGGGGAGCTGTTTTTT	CASSLNTGELFF
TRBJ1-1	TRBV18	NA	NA	TGTGCCAGCTCACCCCCAGGCCTCAAAGGAGCTTTCTTT	CASSPPGLKGAFF
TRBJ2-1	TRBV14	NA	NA	TGTGCCAGCAGCCAAGACGTTGTAGAGCTTTCCGGGGTGAATGAGCAGTTCTTC	CASSQDVVELSGVNEQFF
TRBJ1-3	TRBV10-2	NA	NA	TGCGCCAGCAGTGTTTGGGACACCTTAAACTCTGGAAACACCATATATTTT	CASSVWDTLNSGNTIYF
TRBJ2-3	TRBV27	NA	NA	TGTGCCAGCAGTTTAGCAGGTCTCACAGATACGCAGTATTTT	CASSLAGLTDTQYF
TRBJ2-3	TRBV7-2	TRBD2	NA	TGTGCCAGCAGCTTAGTGGCTAGCGGCAACACAGATACGCAGTATTTT	CASSLVASGNTDTQYF
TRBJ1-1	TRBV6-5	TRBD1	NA	TGTGCCAGCAGTTGGGACAGGGAAGGTTCGGGGGCGGCTTTCTTT	CASSWDREGSGAAFF
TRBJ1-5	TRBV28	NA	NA	TGTGCCAGCAGTCTAACGAAGCAGCCCCAGCATTTT	CASSLTKQPQHF
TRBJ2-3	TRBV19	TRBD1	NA	TGTGCCAGTAGGATATCTGGGACAGGGGTCGATACGCAGTATTTT	CASRISGTGVDTQYF
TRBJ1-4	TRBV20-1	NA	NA	TGCAGTGTAGGGGCTAATGAAAAACTGTTTTTT	CSVGANEKLFF
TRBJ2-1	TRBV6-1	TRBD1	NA	TGTGCCAGCAGTGTTATAGCCGGGACAGGGACCAATGAGCAGTTCTTC	CASSVIAGTGTNEQFF
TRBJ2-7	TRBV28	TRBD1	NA	TGTGCCAGCACCCAGGGGGCAGCTTACGAGCAGTACTTC	CASTQGAAYEQYF
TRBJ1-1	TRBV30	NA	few	TGTGCCTGGAGCCGAGAATCGGAAGCTTTCTTT	CAWSRESEAFF
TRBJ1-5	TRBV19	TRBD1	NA	TGTGCCAGTAGTATACAGGGGGCGAATCAGCCCCAGCATTTT	CASSIQGANQPQHF
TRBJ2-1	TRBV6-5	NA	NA	TGTGCCACCTCAAGGGTTCCGGGAAACAATGAGCAGTTCTTC	CATSRVPGNNEQFF
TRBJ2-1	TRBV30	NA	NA	TGTGCCTGGAGTGTTGGGGCGACGAGCTCCTACAATGAGCAGTTCTTC	CAWSVGATSSYNEQFF
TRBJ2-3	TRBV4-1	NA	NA	TGCGCCAGCAGCCAAGAACCGGGAAGGACAGATACGCAGTATTTT	CASSQEPGRTDTQYF
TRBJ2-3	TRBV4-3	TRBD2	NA	TGCGCCAGCAGCCACCTAGCGGGGAGGTACACAGATACGCAGTATTTT	CASSHLAGRYTDTQYF
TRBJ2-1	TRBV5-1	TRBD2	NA	TGCGCCAGCAGCTTATATGGGAGGGCGGGGTATGAGCAGTTCTTC	CASSLYGRAGYEQFF
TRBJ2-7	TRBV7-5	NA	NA	TGTGCCAGAAGGCGTCCGGTACAGTCCTACGAGCAGTACTTC	CARRRPVQSYEQYF
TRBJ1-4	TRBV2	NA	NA	TGTGCCAGCAGACGCTACGAAAATGAAAAACTGTTTTTT	CASRRYENEKLFF
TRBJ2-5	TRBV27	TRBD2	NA	TGTGCCAGCAGTACAGGACTAGCGGGAGCGACCCAGTACTTC	CASSTGLAGATQYF
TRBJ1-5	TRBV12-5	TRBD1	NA	TGTGCTAGTGGTTTGAAGGCAGGGGGCGCGCCCCAGCATTTT	CASGLKAGGAPQHF
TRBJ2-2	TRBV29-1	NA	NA	TGCAGTGGCGGGGAGGCCGGGGAGCTGTTTTTT	CSGGEAGELFF
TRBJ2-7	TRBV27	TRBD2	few	TGTGCCACCGCAACACCGACTAGCGGGAGTTACGAGCAGTACTTC	CATATPTSGSYEQYF
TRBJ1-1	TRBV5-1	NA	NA	TGCGCCAGCAGCCCAGGGGCAAACACTGAAGCTTTCTTT	CASSPGANTEAFF
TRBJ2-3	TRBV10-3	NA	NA	TGTGCCATCAGTCTAACGGCCGCGGTCAGCACAGATACGCAGTATTTT	CAISLTAAVSTDTQYF
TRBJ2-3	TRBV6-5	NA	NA	TGTGCCAGCAGTTACATGCAGTCGACAGATACGCAGTATTTT	CASSYMQSTDTQYF
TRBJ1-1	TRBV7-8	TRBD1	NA	TGTGCCAGCAGCTCTCGGGACAGTAAAAGGGCTGAAGCTTTCTTT	CASSSRDSKRAEAFF
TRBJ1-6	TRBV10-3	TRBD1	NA	TGTGCCATCAGGGGACAGGGGTCGGGTTCACCCCTCCACTTT	CAIRGQGSGSPLHF
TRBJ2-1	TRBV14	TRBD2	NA	TGTGCCAGCAGCCTTCAAAGCGGGAGGTTCTTAAATGAGCAGTTCTTC	CASSLQSGRFLNEQFF
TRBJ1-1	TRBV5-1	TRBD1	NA	TGCGCCAGCAGCGGTGGGACAGGGGGCGCAGGCACTGAAGCTTTCTTT	CASSGGTGGAGTEAFF
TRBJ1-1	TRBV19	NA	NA	TGTGCCAGTAGCCCCACAGTTATGAACACTGAAGCTTTCTTT	CASSPTVMNTEAFF
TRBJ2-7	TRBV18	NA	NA	TGTGCCAGCTCACCTAATGTTTACGAGCAGTACTTC	CASSPNVYEQYF
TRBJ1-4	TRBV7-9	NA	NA	TGTGCCAGCAGCCCCAGAGGAAGAGAAAAACTGTTTTTT	CASSPRGREKLFF
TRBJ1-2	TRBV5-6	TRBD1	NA	TGTGCCAGCAGCTTGGAAAGACAGGGTTTTAACTATGGCTACACCTTC	CASSLERQGFNYGYTF
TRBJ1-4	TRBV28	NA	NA	TGTGCCAGCAGTATTGAACGAACTTCGGATGAAAAACTGTTTTTT	CASSIERTSDEKLFF
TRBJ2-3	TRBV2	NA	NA	TGTGCCAGCAGGAATAGCGGAACAGATACGCAGTATTTT	CASRNSGTDTQYF
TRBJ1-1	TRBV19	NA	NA	TGTGCCAGTAGTTCACAGAAGAACACTGAAGCTTTCTTT	CASSSQKNTEAFF
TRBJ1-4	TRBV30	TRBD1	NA	TGTGCCTGGAGTGGGACAGGGAGGAGAGAAAAACTGTTTTTT	CAWSGTGRREKLFF
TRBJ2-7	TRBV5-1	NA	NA	TGCGCCAGCAGCCCCCCCGGGGCGGGGACCTACGAGCAGTACTTC	CASSPPGAGTYEQYF
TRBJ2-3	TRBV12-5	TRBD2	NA	TGTGCTAGTGGTTTGGGGACTAGCGGGAGCACAGATACGCAGTATTTT	CASGLGTSGSTDTQYF
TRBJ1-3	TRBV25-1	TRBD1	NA	TGTGCCAGCAGTGATATCGGACAGGACGAAGGAAACACCATATATTTT	CASSDIGQDEGNTIYF
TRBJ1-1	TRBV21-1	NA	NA	TGTGCCAGCCAGAATGGAGGGATGTGGCGCACTGAAGCTTTCTTT	CASQNGGMWRTEAFF